This T cell receptor (beta chain) came from a study of human T cells and chemical hapten exposure. The CDR3 loop spans 18 amino acids. Deletions cut 4 bases from V and 3 bases from J, with 25 bases between. The germline V gene has CDR1 LGHNA and CDR2 YSLEER. As to time point: patch test 2, 6 weeks after DPC sensitization. Treatment given: therapeutic diphenylcyclopropenone sensitization with weekly scalp DPC. TCRdb recomputed calls from the RACE reads with MiXCR, one row per CDR3 protein. The sample lists about 400,000 distinct CDR3 sequences, around 6% occurring once. The TCR comes from a woman aged 18-29 years with alopecia areata. Some clones in this sample may be carry-over from other donors' samples. The specimen comprised whole blood, sampled in connection with sensitization to the hapten diphenylcyclopropenone (DPC). The chain links TRBV4-3 to TRBJ2-7, with a tentative D call TRBD1 (6 bases). The CDR3 DNA reads TGCGCCAGCAGCCCGATGGGGGCTAGCCGAGCTTCCCTCTACGAGCAGTACTTC. Its protein product is CASSPMGASRASLYEQYF.